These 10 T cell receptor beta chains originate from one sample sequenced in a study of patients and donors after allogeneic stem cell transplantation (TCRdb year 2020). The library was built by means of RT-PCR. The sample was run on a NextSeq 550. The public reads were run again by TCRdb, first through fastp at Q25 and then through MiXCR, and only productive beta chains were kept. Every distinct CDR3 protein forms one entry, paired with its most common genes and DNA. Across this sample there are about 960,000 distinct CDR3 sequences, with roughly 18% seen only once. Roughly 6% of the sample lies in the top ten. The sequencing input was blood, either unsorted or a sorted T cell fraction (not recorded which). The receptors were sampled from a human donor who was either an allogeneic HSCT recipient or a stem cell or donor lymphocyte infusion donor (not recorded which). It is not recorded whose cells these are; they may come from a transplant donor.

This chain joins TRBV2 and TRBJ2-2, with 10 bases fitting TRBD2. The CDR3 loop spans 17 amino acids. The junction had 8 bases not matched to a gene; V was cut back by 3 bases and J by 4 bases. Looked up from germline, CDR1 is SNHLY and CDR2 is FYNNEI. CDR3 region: CASSDGRGLAVTGELFF. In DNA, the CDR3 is TGTGCCAGCAGTGACGGTAGAGGACTAGCGGTCACCGGGGAGCTGTTTTTT.

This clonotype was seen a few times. In DNA form, the CDR3 reads TGTGCCAGCAGCGTACTAGGGACTAGCGGGACCAACACCGGGGAGCTGTTTTTT. This gives the protein CASSVLGTSGTNTGELFF. The V and J genes are TRBV9 and TRBJ2-2; 13 bases match TRBD2. The CDR3 length is 18 residues. The V gene end was trimmed by 1 base and the J gene end by 2 bases; junction bases not matched to a gene: 5. Germline CDR1 and CDR2: SGDLS and YYNGEE.

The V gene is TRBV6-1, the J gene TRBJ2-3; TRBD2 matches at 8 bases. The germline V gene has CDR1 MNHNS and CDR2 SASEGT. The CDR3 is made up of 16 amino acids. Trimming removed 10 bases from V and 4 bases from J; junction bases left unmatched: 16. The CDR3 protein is CANEPPGLGGADTQYF. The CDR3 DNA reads TGTGCCAACGAACCCCCGGGACTAGGTGGCGCAGATACGCAGTATTTT.

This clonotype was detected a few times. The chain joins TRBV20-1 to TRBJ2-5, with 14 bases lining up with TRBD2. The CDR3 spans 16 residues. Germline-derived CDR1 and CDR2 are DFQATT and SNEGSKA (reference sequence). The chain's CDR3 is CSARTSGGRFSETQYF. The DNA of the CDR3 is TGCAGCGCGAGGACTAGCGGGGGGAGGTTTTCAGAGACCCAGTACTTC.

In nucleotides, the CDR3 is TGTGCCAGCAGCGTAGATGACAGGGGGAACTATGGCTACACCTTC. Protein: CASSVDDRGNYGYTF. This chain uses TRBV9 with TRBJ1-2; 9 bases match TRBD1. This CDR3 has 15 residues. V dropped 0 bases and J dropped 2; count of bases not matched to a gene: 2. Germline values: CDR1 SGDLS, CDR2 YYNGEE.

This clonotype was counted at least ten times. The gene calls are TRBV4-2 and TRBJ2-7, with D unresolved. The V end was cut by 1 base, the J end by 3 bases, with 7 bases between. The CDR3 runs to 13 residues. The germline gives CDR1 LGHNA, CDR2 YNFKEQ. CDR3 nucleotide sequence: TGTGCCAGCAGCCAAGGGATAGGCTACGAGCAGTACTTC. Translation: CASSQGIGYEQYF.

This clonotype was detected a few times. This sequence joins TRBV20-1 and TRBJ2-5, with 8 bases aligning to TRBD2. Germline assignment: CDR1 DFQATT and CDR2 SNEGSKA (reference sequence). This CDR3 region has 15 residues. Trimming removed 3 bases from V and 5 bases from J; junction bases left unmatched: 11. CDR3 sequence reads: CSASHSGGAAETQYF. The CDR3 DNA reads TGCAGTGCTAGTCATTCGGGGGGGGCCGCGGAGACCCAGTACTTC.

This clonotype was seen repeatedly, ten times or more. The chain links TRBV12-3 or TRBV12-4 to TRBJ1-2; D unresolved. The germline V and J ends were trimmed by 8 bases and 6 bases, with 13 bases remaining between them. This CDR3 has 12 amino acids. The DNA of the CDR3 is TGTGCCAGCTCCCCTTGGGCACATGGCTACACCTTC. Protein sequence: CASSPWAHGYTF.

The CDR3 sequence is CASSLAGDSGYEQYF. The CDR3 DNA sequence: TGTGCCAGCAGCTTAGCCGGGGACAGTGGGTACGAGCAGTACTTC. The chain couples TRBV7-8 to TRBJ2-7, with 7 bases fitting TRBD1. V lost 0 bases to trimming and J lost 4 bases; unmatched junction nucleotides: 6. The CDR3 length is 15 residues. The V gene's germline CDR1 is SGHVS and CDR2 FQNEAQ.

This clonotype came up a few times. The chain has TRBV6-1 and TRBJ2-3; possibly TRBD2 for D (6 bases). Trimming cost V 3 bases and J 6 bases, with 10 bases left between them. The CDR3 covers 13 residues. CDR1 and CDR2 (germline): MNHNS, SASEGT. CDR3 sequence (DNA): TGTGCCAGCAGTGAGGGAGGTGGGGATACGCAGTATTTT. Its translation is CASSEGGGDTQYF.